The 24 T cell receptor beta chains in this list originate from one sample, sequenced in a study of T cells in Graves' hyperthyroidism and ophthalmopathy. Amplified regions were TCR beta CDR3 sequences from RNA transcripts. Researchers ran a first-round RT-PCR on the TCR CDR3 using the HTBI primer set. TCRdb re-called the multiplex PCR reads through MiXCR, storing one row per CDR3 protein. Among 750,000 to 950,000 distinct CDR3 sequences listed, around 38% were seen once. The sample taken for sequencing was blood. These TCRs come from a man between 18 and 29 years old with Graves' hyperthyroidism.

Here the CDR3 reads CASSSQGGANQPQHF. CDR3 nucleotides: TGTGCCAGCAGCTCCCAGGGGGGAGCAAATCAGCCCCAGCATTTT. The chain uses TRBV7-2 and TRBJ1-5; 7 positions agree with TRBD1. The V gene end was trimmed by 4 bases and the J gene end by 4 bases; junction bases not matched to a gene: 7. The CDR3 spans 15 residues. Looked up from germline, CDR1 is SGHTA and CDR2 is FQGNSA.

This clonotype was seen more than once but under ten times. The chain carries TRBV6-6 and TRBJ2-6; 7 nucleotides match TRBD1. V lost 8 bases to trimming and J lost 13 bases; unmatched junction nucleotides: 8. Germline V gene data show CDR1 as MNHNY and CDR2 as SVGAGI (reference sequence). CDR3 length: 12 amino acids. The CDR3 nucleotides are TGTGCCAGCTGGGACAGCTTGGATGTCCTGACTTTC. Translated: CASWDSLDVLTF.

This clonotype has a handful of counts. This rearrangement joins TRBV20-1 to TRBJ1-5; TRBD1 matches at 8 bases. The CDR3 runs 12 residues. Germline loops: CDR1 DFQATT, CDR2 SNEGSKA (reference sequence). V was pared by 4 bases and J by 6 bases, with 2 bases of the junction left unmatched. In nucleotides, the CDR3 is TGCAGTGCTACAGGGGGCGGTCAGCCCCAGCATTTT. Its translation: CSATGGGQPQHF.

As for this clonotype: Relative to the germline gene, one junction end is altered; a read error may explain this. The chain joins TRBV10-3 to TRBJ1-5, with 8 bases lining up with TRBD1. Germline V lookup: CDR1 ENHRY, CDR2 SYGVKD. CDR3 length: 17 residues. The CDR3 loop is CASSDGDRRRISDPQHF. DNA for the CDR3: TGTGCCAGCAGTGACGGGGACAGGAGGCGAATCAGCGACCCCCAGCATTTT.

The V gene is TRBV25-1, the J gene TRBJ1-2; D not certain. The CDR3 length is 11 residues. Trimming removed 4 bases from V and 6 bases from J, with 6 bases in between. The germline V gene encodes CDR1 MGHDK and CDR2 SYGVNS. The CDR3 reads CASSVENGYTF. In nucleotides, the CDR3 is TGTGCCAGCAGTGTCGAGAATGGCTACACCTTC.

The chain employs TRBV2 and TRBJ1-4; D gene unclear. Trimming took off 6 bases at V and 0 bases at J, with 14 bases between the two ends. This CDR3 is 16 amino acids long. In germline, CDR1 is SNHLY, CDR2 FYNNEI. CDR3 bases: TGTGCCAGCAGGGCTGACACACTTGCAACTAATGAAAAACTGTTTTTT. Its translation is CASRADTLATNEKLFF.

This clonotype has a handful of counts. The chain uses TRBV7-8 and TRBJ2-7, with D unresolved. Trimming removed 6 bases from V and 3 bases from J, with 15 bases in between. From germline, CDR1 is SGHVS and CDR2 FQNEAQ. This CDR3 region has 14 residues. CDR3 in amino acids: CASSLVATHYEQYF. In DNA form, the CDR3 reads TGTGCCAGCAGTTTGGTCGCGACTCACTACGAGCAGTACTTC.

The chain uses TRBV24-1 and TRBJ1-2, with D hard to call. The V gene's germline CDR1 is KGHDR and CDR2 SFDVKD. The CDR3 has 13 amino acids. Between the trimmed V and J ends, which lost 4 bases and 3 bases, there was a span of 8 bases. The CDR3 spells CATSEAQDYGYTF. CDR3 DNA sequence: TGTGCCACCAGTGAGGCCCAGGACTATGGCTACACCTTC.

This clonotype was counted only a few times. V and J are TRBV2 and TRBJ2-2, with TRBD1 matching 8 bases. Germline V gives CDR1 SNHLY, CDR2 FYNNEI. The CDR3 has 15 amino acids. V trimming: 6 bases; J trimming: 1 base; junction bases outside the gene matches: 4. The CDR3 loop reads CASRAGTGNTGELFF. Written as DNA, the CDR3 is TGTGCCAGCAGGGCCGGGACAGGGAACACCGGGGAGCTGTTTTTT. The complete variable domain, with remaining parts taken from reference TRBV2 and TRBJ2-2, reads EPEVTQTPSHQVTQMGQEVILRCVPISNHLYFYWYRQILGQKVEFLVSFYNNEISEKSEIFDDQFSVERPDGSNFTLKIRSTKLEDSAMYFCASRAGTGNTGELFFGEGSRLTVL.

The chain uses TRBV12-3 or TRBV12-4 and TRBJ2-2; D ambiguous. This CDR3 contains 14 residues. Trimming took 5 bases from V and 5 from J, leaving 12 bases between them. CDR3 sequence reads: CASSPQAVTGELFF. CDR3 sequence (DNA): TGTGCCAGCAGTCCCCAGGCAGTGACCGGGGAGCTGTTTTTT.

The chain has TRBV7-9 and TRBJ2-1, with a possible D match to TRBD2 (6 bases). CDR3 length: 14 residues. Germline loops: CDR1 SEHNR, CDR2 FQNEAQ (reference sequence). Trimming stripped 6 bases from V and 0 bases from J, with 9 bases between. CDR3: CASSNGSSYNEQFF. DNA of the CDR3: TGTGCCAGCAGTAACGGGAGCTCCTACAATGAGCAGTTCTTC.

The gene calls are TRBV10-1 and TRBJ2-3; D remains unclear. Germline assignment: CDR1 WNHNN and CDR2 SYGVQD (reference sequence). V was cut by 0 bases and J by 3 bases, with 7 bases left in between. There are 14 residues in the CDR3. The CDR3, as DNA: TGCGCCAGCAGTGAGTCGGGTGAAACAGATACGCAGTATTTT. It codes for CASSESGETDTQYF.

This clonotype showed up many times. The chain combines TRBV7-9 with TRBJ2-7, with 8 bases lining up with TRBD1. V was pared by 5 bases and J by 2 bases, with 5 bases of the junction left unmatched. The germline V gene encodes CDR1 SEHNR and CDR2 FQNEAQ (reference sequence). The CDR3 runs 14 residues. In nucleotides, the CDR3 is TGTGCCAGCAGCCCCCAGGGGGCGGCCTACGAGCAGTACTTC. Protein: CASSPQGAAYEQYF.

The J gene is TRBJ1-5, the V gene TRBV15; TRBD1 is a possible D gene (5 bases). V was clipped by 3 bases and J by 5 bases, with 17 bases between them. Germline lookup yields CDR1 LNHNV and CDR2 YYDKDF (reference sequence). The CDR3 consists of 16 residues. This chain's CDR3 is CATSSSSSGTHQPQHF. The DNA for the CDR3 is TGTGCCACCAGCAGCTCCTCCTCCGGGACCCATCAGCCCCAGCATTTT.

In this sample, this clonotype turned up a few times. The CDR3: CASSVKGLNTGELFF. The CDR3, as DNA: TGTGCCAGCAGTGTAAAGGGACTGAACACCGGGGAGCTGTTTTTT. This chain links TRBV6-6 with TRBJ2-2; D is possibly TRBD2 (6 bases). The CDR3 runs to 15 residues. V lost 5 bases, J lost 1 base, and 11 bases lay in between. CDR1 is MNHNY and CDR2 is SVGAGI in the germline V gene (reference sequence).

The sample holds many counts of this clonotype. The chain links TRBV15 to TRBJ1-5; the D gene is possibly TRBD1 (5 bases). The CDR3 covers 17 residues. CDR1 and CDR2 (germline): LNHNV, YYDKDF (reference sequence). V lost 0 bases, J lost 5 bases, and 17 bases lay in between. In DNA, the CDR3 is TGTGCCACCAGCAGAGATAGATCGACAGCTACTGATCAGCCCCAGCATTTT. Translating gives CATSRDRSTATDQPQHF.

This clonotype appeared a few times. This rearrangement joins TRBV5-1 to TRBJ2-5, with TRBD1 matching over 7 bases. The CDR3 has 15 residues. Losses at the gene ends were 4 bases for V and 1 base for J; bases not matched to a gene: 7. Germline V gene data show CDR1 as SGHRS and CDR2 as YFSETQ. The CDR3 sequence is CASSPEGQLQETQYF. CDR3 DNA sequence: TGCGCCAGCAGCCCCGAGGGACAGCTCCAAGAGACCCAGTACTTC.

The count of this clonotype is one. A read error may be the cause here, since a much bigger clone is one base away. This chain connects TRBV7-9 to TRBJ1-6, with D uncertain. The ends were cut back, 1 base at V and 9 bases at J, with 16 bases in the middle. This CDR3 has 16 amino acids. Germline CDR1 reads SEHNR; CDR2 reads FQNEAQ (reference sequence). CDR3: CASSLEDGPYVSPLHF. For the CDR3, the DNA is TGTGCCAGCAGCTTAGAGGACGGACCATACGTTTCACCCCTCCACTTT.

This clonotype was seen many times. V and J are TRBV15 and TRBJ1-4; maybe TRBD1 (5 bases). V was shortened by 11 bases and J by 5 bases, with 12 bases between the two germline ends. Germline CDR1 is LNHNV and CDR2 is YYDKDF (reference sequence). This CDR3 is built from 12 residues. This CDR3 is CASRDRNEKLFF. CDR3 DNA: TGTGCCTCCCGGGACCGCAATGAAAAACTGTTTTTT.

Many counts were recorded for this clonotype. The V and J genes are TRBV12-3 or TRBV12-4 and TRBJ2-5; 7 bases are a match to TRBD1. V was pared by 7 bases and J by 2 bases, with 4 bases of the junction left unmatched. The CDR3 loop spans 13 amino acids. CDR3 region: CASTLTGQETQYF. In nucleotides, the CDR3 is TGTGCCAGCACCCTGACAGGGCAAGAGACCCAGTACTTC.

This clonotype was counted a few times. CDR3 sequence reads: CASSLRTGPSYEQYF. Here the CDR3 DNA reads TGTGCCAGCAGCTTGAGGACTGGACCCTCCTACGAGCAGTACTTC. The chain joins TRBV7-2 to TRBJ2-7, with D tentatively TRBD2 (5 bases). The germline V gene has CDR1 SGHTA and CDR2 FQGNSA. This CDR3 is built from 15 residues. V was cut by 3 bases and J by 0 bases, with 12 bases left in between.

This chain joins TRBV19 and TRBJ2-3; D uncertain. Germline V gives CDR1 LNHDA, CDR2 SQIVND (reference sequence). CDR3 size: 12 residues. V dropped 6 bases and J dropped 0 bases, with 4 bases sitting between them. CDR3 in DNA: TGTGCCAGTAGCACTAGCACAGATACGCAGTATTTT. It translates to CASSTSTDTQYF.

This clonotype showed up just a few times. This chain links TRBV20-1 with TRBJ2-7, with D perhaps TRBD1 (7 bases). V lost 5 bases, J lost 0 bases, and 14 bases lay in between. This CDR3 has 14 amino acids. Germline V gene sequence: CDR1 DFQATT, CDR2 SNEGSKA (reference sequence). CDR3 residues: CSAPRGAGSYEQYF. DNA for the CDR3: TGCAGTGCTCCCAGGGGGGCAGGCTCCTACGAGCAGTACTTC.

The genes are TRBV6-5 and TRBJ1-4; D gene unclear. The CDR3 length is 15 residues. Trimming stripped 0 bases from V and 3 bases from J, with 8 bases between. CDR1 is MNHEY, CDR2 SVGAGI, per germline. In DNA form, the CDR3 reads TGTGCCAGCAGTTACTCCGGAACTTCTAATGAAAAACTGTTTTTT. It specifies CASSYSGTSNEKLFF.